This passage covers 20 T cell receptor beta chains from one sample sequenced in a study of blood T cell repertoires in COVID-19. This table comes from immunoSEQ multiplex PCR, and its TCRdb copy is limited to in-frame clones, with some not included. Of around 42,000 clones in the sample, roughly 88% are singletons; the top ten hold over 3.5%. The sequenced material came from peripheral blood. Receptor source: a human donor in a cohort sampled during active COVID-19.

V and J are TRBV18 and TRBJ1-2, with D possibly TRBD1 on 5 matching bases. V gave up 5 bases and J gave up 9 bases, with 19 bases separating them. CDR1 is KGHSH and CDR2 is LQKENI in the germline V gene. The CDR3 has 14 residues. The CDR3 DNA reads as TGTGCCAGCTCAGATGACAGATCTCTTGGTAGCTACACCTTC. As protein: CASSDDRSLGSYTF.

This rearrangement joins TRBV5-8 to TRBJ1-4; TRBD1 aligns across 8 bases. This CDR3 has 17 amino acids. Germline V CDR1 and CDR2: SGHTS, YDEGEE. Trimming at V came to 2 bases and at J to 3 bases, leaving 9 bases not matched to a gene. DNA of the CDR3: TGTGCCAGCAGCTTCCGGACAGGGTTGACAGCTAATGAAAAACTGTTTTTT. Its protein is CASSFRTGLTANEKLFF.

The rearrangement uses TRBV27 and TRBJ1-2; D is unclear. This CDR3 region has 14 residues. Looked up from germline, CDR1 is MNHEY and CDR2 is SMNVEV (reference sequence). Trimming pared 2 bases from V and 1 base from J, leaving 8 bases between. The CDR3 nucleotides are TGTGCCAGCAGTTTAGACATTAGTAACTATGGCTACACCTTC. As protein: CASSLDISNYGYTF.

V and J are TRBV10-2 and TRBJ2-1; 14 positions agree with TRBD2. Losses at the gene ends were 7 bases for V and 0 bases for J; bases not matched to a gene: 5. The CDR3 runs to 17 residues. Germline loops: CDR1 WSHSY, CDR2 SAAADI. The CDR3 protein is CASKATSGRGSYNEQFF. In DNA form, the CDR3 reads TGCGCCAGCAAAGCGACTAGCGGGAGGGGCTCCTACAATGAGCAGTTCTTC.

The chain uses TRBV10-2 and TRBJ2-3; 14 positions match TRBD2. The CDR3 spans 18 residues. The ends lost 0 bases at V and 3 bases at J; junction bases unmatched: 5. The germline CDR1 and CDR2 sequences are WSHSY and SAAADI. The CDR3 region is CASSESGLAGGLTDTQYF. In DNA form, the CDR3 reads TGCGCCAGCAGTGAGTCCGGACTAGCGGGGGGTTTAACAGATACGCAGTATTTT.

The chain joins TRBV7-9 to TRBJ1-1; D ambiguous. This CDR3 is built from 11 residues. V lost 1 base to trimming and J lost 7 bases, with 4 bases between them. The V gene's germline CDR1 is SEHNR and CDR2 FQNEAQ (reference sequence). CDR3 amino acids: CASSLGGEAFF. CDR3 DNA sequence: TGTGCCAGCAGCTTAGGCGGTGAAGCTTTCTTT.

The chain joins TRBV30 to TRBJ1-6, with D possibly matching TRBD1 (5 bases). Germline-derived CDR1 and CDR2 are GTSNPN and SVGIG (reference sequence). V dropped 4 bases and J dropped 9 bases, with 25 bases sitting between them. The CDR3 totals 17 residues. This CDR3 is CAWISGNTYPYGSPLHF. CDR3 sequence (DNA): TGTGCCTGGATCTCAGGGAACACCTATCCCTATGGTTCACCCCTCCACTTT.

This chain uses TRBV7-9 with TRBJ2-5; 8 nucleotides align to TRBD1. After removal of 4 bases from V and 4 bases from J, the junction contained 14 bases not matched to a gene. CDR1 is SEHNR and CDR2 is FQNEAQ in the germline V gene (reference sequence). CDR3 length: 17 amino acids. This chain's CDR3 is CASSSDGQGLPRETQYF. The CDR3 nucleotides are TGTGCCAGCAGCTCTGACGGACAGGGTCTCCCAAGAGAGACCCAGTACTTC. Full variable domain (outside the CDR3, taken from reference TRBV7-9 and TRBJ2-5): DTGVSQNPRHKITKRGQNVTFRCDPISEHNRLYWYRQTLGQGPEFLTYFQNEAQLEKSRLLSDRFSAERPKGSFSTLEIQRTEQGDSAMYLCASSSDGQGLPRETQYFGPGTRLLVL.

This chain joins TRBV19 and TRBJ1-1, with D maybe TRBD1 (5 bases). Per germline, CDR1 LNHDA and CDR2 SQIVND (reference sequence). The CDR3 loop spans 14 amino acids. Trimming pared 2 bases from V and 6 bases from J, leaving 13 bases between. The CDR3 protein is CASSISAGRSEAFF. The CDR3 DNA is TGTGCCAGTAGTATATCGGCAGGGCGGTCTGAAGCTTTCTTT. The whole variable domain, remainder taken from reference TRBV19 and TRBJ1-1, is DGGITQSPKYLFRKEGQNVTLSCEQNLNHDAMYWYRQDPGQGLRLIYYSQIVNDFQKGDIAEGYSVSREKKESFPLTVTSAQKNPTAFYLCASSISAGRSEAFFGQGTRLTVV.

The rearrangement links TRBV7-9 to TRBJ2-2, with TRBD2 identical over 7 bases. Trimming took 5 bases from V and 0 from J; bases not matched to a gene: 9. The CDR3 spans 17 residues. Germline-derived CDR1 and CDR2 are SEHNR and FQNEAQ (reference sequence). CDR3 in amino acids: CASSRLGGSANTGELFF. Here the CDR3 DNA reads TGTGCCAGCAGCCGTCTGGGCGGGAGCGCGAACACCGGGGAGCTGTTTTTT. Full variable domain (remainder filled in from reference TRBV7-9 and TRBJ2-2): DTGVSQNPRHKITKRGQNVTFRCDPISEHNRLYWYRQTLGQGPEFLTYFQNEAQLEKSRLLSDRFSAERPKGSFSTLEIQRTEQGDSAMYLCASSRLGGSANTGELFFGEGSRLTVL.

J is TRBJ1-5 and V is TRBV6-6; TRBD1 might be the D (5 bases). From germline, CDR1 is MNHNY and CDR2 SVGAGI (reference sequence). There are 17 residues in the CDR3. Trimming took 5 bases from V and 4 from J, leaving 21 bases between them. The CDR3 bases are TGTGCCAGCAGTCCCTGGGGCCAGGGATCACGGAATCAGCCCCAGCATTTT. This translates into CASSPWGQGSRNQPQHF.

About this clone itself: An end of the junction does not agree with germline; a read error may underlie this. The V call is TRBV7-2, the J call TRBJ2-1, with 13 bases that match TRBD2. The CDR3 totals 16 residues. In germline, CDR1 is SGHTA, CDR2 FQGNSA. Here the CDR3 DNA reads TGTGCCAGCAGCTTAGAGGGGGGACTAGCGGGATCAGAGCGGTTCTTC. This encodes CASSLEGGLAGSERFF.

This chain links TRBV2 with TRBJ2-2, with D unresolved. Germline assignment: CDR1 SNHLY and CDR2 FYNNEI. The V end lost 3 bases, the J end lost 6 bases, and 14 bases lay between the germline ends. CDR3 length equals 15 residues. The CDR3 reads CASSETSRPPGELFF. The CDR3 nucleotides read TGTGCCAGCAGTGAGACTTCGAGACCCCCCGGGGAGCTGTTTTTT.

The V call is TRBV18, the J call TRBJ2-1, with D perhaps matching TRBD2 (5 bases). This CDR3 is built from 14 residues. Per germline, CDR1 KGHSH and CDR2 LQKENI. Trimming removed 3 bases from V and 6 bases from J, with 12 bases in between. The CDR3 spells CASSPSRTPNEQFF. CDR3 nucleotides: TGTGCCAGCTCACCGTCGAGGACTCCCAATGAGCAGTTCTTC.

This chain uses TRBV28 with TRBJ1-2; 7 bases match TRBD1. The CDR3 contains 15 residues. V lost 6 bases and J lost 8; bases outside the gene matches: 15. Germline CDR1 reads MDHEN; CDR2 reads SYDVKM. The CDR3 region has the DNA TGTGCCAGCAGCCTCGAGGCTTGGCAGGGGGGCGGCTACACCTTC. Its translation is CASSLEAWQGGGYTF.

This rearrangement joins TRBV2 to TRBJ1-1; 7 nucleotides match TRBD1. The CDR3 has 17 amino acids. From germline, CDR1 is SNHLY and CDR2 FYNNEI. V was clipped by 4 bases and J by 0 bases; unmatched bases: 11. The CDR3 coding sequence is TGTGCCAGCAGTGTAACAGGGGACTGGGGTCTGAACACTGAAGCTTTCTTT. Its translation: CASSVTGDWGLNTEAFF. Full variable domain (rest looked up from reference TRBV2 and TRBJ1-1): EPEVTQTPSHQVTQMGQEVILRCVPISNHLYFYWYRQILGQKVEFLVSFYNNEISEKSEIFDDQFSVERPDGSNFTLKIRSTKLEDSAMYFCASSVTGDWGLNTEAFFGQGTRLTVV.

This chain joins TRBV7-2 and TRBJ1-4; 8 bases agree with TRBD1. The germline V gene has CDR1 SGHTA and CDR2 FQGNSA. Unmatched junction bases numbered 4, after V lost 5 bases and J lost 8 bases. This CDR3 contains 13 residues. CDR3 sequence reads: CASSPDRGEKLFF. Here the CDR3 DNA reads TGTGCCAGCAGCCCTGACAGGGGCGAAAAACTGTTTTTT. The whole variable domain, filled in from reference TRBV7-2 and TRBJ1-4, reads GAGVSQSPSNKVTEKGKDVELRCDPISGHTALYWYRQSLGQGLEFLIYFQGNSAPDKSGLPSDRFSAERTGGSVSTLTIQRTQQEDSAVYLCASSPDRGEKLFFGSGTQLSVL.

The CDR3 coding sequence is TGCGCCAGCAGCTCCATTAGCGGGGTATCCACCGGGGAGCTGTTTTTT. Protein product: CASSSISGVSTGELFF. The V and J genes are TRBV5-1 and TRBJ2-2, with 8 nucleotides matching TRBD2. Germline V lookup: CDR1 SGHRS, CDR2 YFSETQ. The CDR3 runs 16 residues. J lost 4 bases, V lost 3 bases, and 8 bases had no gene match.

The chain has TRBV3-1 (or the pseudogene TRBV3-2) and TRBJ1-4; D uncertain. Between the trimmed V and J ends, which lost 3 bases and 7 bases, there was a span of 3 bases. Germline V gene lookup returns CDR1 LGHDT and CDR2 YNNKEL (reference sequence). This CDR3 spans 11 amino acids. CDR3 amino acids: CASSHSEKLFF. The CDR3 DNA reads TGTGCCAGCAGCCACAGTGAAAAACTGTTTTTT.

The J gene is TRBJ1-2, the V gene TRBV28; D not certain. Trimming pared 3 bases from V and 0 bases from J, leaving 17 bases between. This CDR3 is built from 17 residues. CDR1 and CDR2 from the germline V gene are MDHEN and SYDVKM. The CDR3 region has the DNA TGTGCCAGCAGTTTCTCGGCAGGCCCCTCTTCTAACTATGGCTACACCTTC. It encodes CASSFSAGPSSNYGYTF.